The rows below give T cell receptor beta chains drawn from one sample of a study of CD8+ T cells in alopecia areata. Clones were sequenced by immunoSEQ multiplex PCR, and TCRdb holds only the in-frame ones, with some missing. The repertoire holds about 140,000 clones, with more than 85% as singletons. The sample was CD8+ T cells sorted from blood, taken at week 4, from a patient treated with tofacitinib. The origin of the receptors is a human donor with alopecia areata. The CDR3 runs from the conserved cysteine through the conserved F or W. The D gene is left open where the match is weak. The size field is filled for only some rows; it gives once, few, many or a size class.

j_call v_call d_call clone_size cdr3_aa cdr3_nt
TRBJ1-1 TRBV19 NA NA CASRPGGAAEAFF TGTGCCAGTCGTCCGGGGGGCGCGGCTGAAGCTTTCTTT
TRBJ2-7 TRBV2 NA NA CASSEDRGGDSYEQYF TGTGCCAGCAGTGAAGACAGGGGAGGAGACTCCTACGAGCAGTACTTC
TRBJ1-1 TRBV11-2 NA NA CASSLDSTEAFF TGTGCCAGCAGCTTAGATAGCACTGAAGCTTTCTTT
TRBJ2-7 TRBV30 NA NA CALDDPRRHLGQYF TGTGCCTTAGATGATCCCCGTAGGCATCTTGGGCAGTACTTC
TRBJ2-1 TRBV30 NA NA CAWSPLGPNNEQFF TGTGCCTGGAGTCCTTTAGGACCGAACAATGAGCAGTTCTTC
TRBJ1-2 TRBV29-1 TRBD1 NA CSVEGQGKGYGYTF TGCAGCGTTGAAGGACAGGGGAAAGGCTATGGCTACACCTTC
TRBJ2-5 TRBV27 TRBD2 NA CASSHRLAGGVQETQYF TGTGCCAGCAGCCACCGACTAGCGGGAGGTGTCCAAGAGACCCAGTACTTC
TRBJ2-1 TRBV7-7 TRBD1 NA CASSLGQGPGNEQFF TGTGCTAGCAGTCTCGGACAGGGCCCCGGCAATGAGCAGTTCTTC
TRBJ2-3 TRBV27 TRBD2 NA CASSFRAPGLAVRTDTQYF TGTGCCAGCAGTTTCCGAGCACCGGGACTAGCGGTCCGCACAGATACGCAGTATTTT
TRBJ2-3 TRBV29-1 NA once CSVEGQGMSGGLTDTQYF TGCAGCGTTGAAGGACAGGGGATGAGCGGGGGGCTCACAGATACGCAGTATTTT
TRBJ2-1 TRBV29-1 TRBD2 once CSVDQGLAGAYNEQFF TGCAGCGTCGACCAGGGTCTAGCGGGGGCCTACAATGAGCAGTTCTTC
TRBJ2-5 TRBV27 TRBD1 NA CASSPMRDRGVRETQYF TGTGCCAGCAGTCCCATGCGGGACAGGGGAGTTCGAGAGACCCAGTACTTC
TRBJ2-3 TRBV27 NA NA CASSLSGATDTQYF TGTGCCAGCAGTTTATCGGGGGCTACAGATACGCAGTATTTT
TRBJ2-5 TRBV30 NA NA CAWSTPLHRDRTFQETQYF TGTGCCTGGAGTACACCCTTACACCGGGACCGCACCTTCCAAGAGACCCAGTACTTC
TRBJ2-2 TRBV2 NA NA CASDSRDTGELFF TGTGCCAGCGACAGCAGGGATACCGGGGAGCTGTTTTTT
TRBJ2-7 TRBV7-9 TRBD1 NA CASSSDRVQAYEQYF TGTGCCAGCAGCAGTGACAGGGTACAGGCCTACGAGCAGTACTTC
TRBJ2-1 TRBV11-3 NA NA CASSSLGSSYNEQFF TGTGCCAGCAGCTCCCTGGGGTCCTCCTACAATGAGCAGTTCTTC
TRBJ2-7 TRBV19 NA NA CASSITPAYEQYF TGTGCCAGTAGTATAACACCCGCCTACGAGCAGTACTTC
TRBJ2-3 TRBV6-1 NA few CASTYETDTDTQYF TGTGCCAGCACCTACGAGACCGACACAGATACGCAGTATTTT
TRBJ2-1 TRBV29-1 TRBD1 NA CSGGQGAGNEQFF TGCAGCGGAGGACAGGGGGCTGGGAATGAGCAGTTCTTC
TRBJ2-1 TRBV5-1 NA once CASSLTGIHEQFF TGCGCCAGCAGCTTGACAGGGATCCATGAGCAGTTCTTC
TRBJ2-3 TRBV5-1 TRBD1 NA CASSSPPAGTGLTDTQYF TGCGCCAGCAGCTCACCCCCCGCCGGGACAGGGTTGACAGATACGCAGTATTTT